This T cell receptor (beta chain) was captured by sequencing in a study of OX40 agonist ivuxolimab in advanced cancers. There are 18 residues in the CDR3. Assay: immunoSEQ multiplex PCR; the TCRdb copy retains only in-frame clones and omits some. The table lists some 66,000 clones, around 79% of them singletons, with approximately 5.1% in the top ten. Findings and caveats of the study: Some patients who did not respond also had low normalized T-cell clonal expansion. At doses 0.1 to 3.0 mg/kg, CD4+ and CD8+ clones expanded.

A remark on this clone: The target antigen is unknown.

The genes are TRBV21-1 and TRBJ2-2; TRBD2, the table's D call, was not compared with the DNA. TRBV21-1 has pseudogene status. The sequences come from CD4+ or CD8+ T cells sorted from blood, collected in a trial of the OX40 agonist ivuxolimab. This TCR was recovered from an adult with an advanced solid tumor such as melanoma, head and neck, liver or kidney cancer. The CDR3 here is CASSKARTSGSDTGELFF. The CDR3 DNA follows: TGTGCCAGCAGCAAAGCCCGGACTAGCGGGAGCGACACCGGGGAGCTGTTTTTT.